The T cell receptor beta chain under discussion was sequenced for a study of identical twins. Whole-study findings and limits: When twins shared out-of-frame alpha sequences, those sequences had excess low generation probability. Fewer insertions marked abundant cord blood beta clonotypes; young adult naive trended weakly, memory not at all.

To note about this clonotype: Its antigen is as yet unknown.

TCRdb re-called the 5' RACE reads through MiXCR, storing one row per CDR3 protein. Of 1.5 million to 2 million distinct CDR3 sequences in the sample, around a third were seen once. V was trimmed by 4 bases and J by 5 bases, leaving 20 bases between them. Germline assignment: CDR1 DFQATT and CDR2 SNEGSKA (reference sequence). The CDR3 has 15 residues. This receptor was taken from a newborn girl in good health. The V and J genes are TRBV20-1 and TRBJ2-5, with D possibly matching TRBD2 (6 bases). Sequenced input: cord blood. CDR3 nucleotides: TGCAGTGCTACCTACCCGGAGGGTCGAGCGGAGACCCAGTACTTC. This gives the protein CSATYPEGRAETQYF.